This T cell receptor (beta chain) stems from a study of blood T cell repertoires in COVID-19 (dated by TCRdb to 2018 to 2020). At the level of the whole study: Samples from collaborators originated in the United States, Italy and Spain and spanned both the acute and convalescent phases of COVID-19. The prospective study material was composed of cDNA or gDNA derived from T cells, B-cell-depleted T cells, or PBMCs. Deeply sampled blood TCRbeta repertoires from subjects exposed to, actively infected with, or recovered from COVID-19 were included in the dataset. The repertoires were made available in a free public database intended to serve as a resource for research on the immune response to SARS-CoV-2. The samples were drawn from two sources: the first 160 participants of the ongoing ImmuneRACE study, and fewer than 1,500 subjects contributed by 6 global collaborators. The sample metadata nearly always contained a de-identified subject ID, COVID-19 status, age in years and sex. HLA class I and class II types, where available, came from metadata supplied by the sample provider rather than from assay-based typing.

The CDR3, from cysteine to phenylalanine, totals 14 residues. Only the CDR3 DNA is retained, 42 bases long and in frame from the first base. Taken from the germline V gene, the CDR1 and CDR2 loops are MDHEN and SYDVKM. Trimming removed 3 bases from V and 2 bases from J, leaving 10 bases between the germline ends. Concerning this clone itself: No cognate antigen has been identified for it. No qualities accompany the bases; no much larger clone lies one base away.

Each collaborating institution followed its own protocols to collect whole blood in K2EDTA tubes. Collaborator samples were shipped for TCRbeta analysis as frozen whole blood, isolated PBMCs, or DNA extracted from either sample type. General study outcomes and caveats: How much clinical and demographic metadata was included differed by source and by participant, and the metadata was provided uncurated.

TCRbeta CDR3 regions were amplified from genomic DNA using the immunoSEQ Assay, a bias-controlled multiplex PCR. Processing in the source paper ran as follows. The number of nucleated cells in each sample was estimated by amplification of reference gene primers within the assay. To quantify the absolute abundance of each unique TCRbeta CDR3 rearrangement, sequence reads were collapsed and filtered. Productive Simpson clonality was computed per sample as the square root of Simpson's diversity index over productive rearrangements. The table was pulled from immuneACCESS by TCRdb, which kept in-frame rearrangements only. Such tables lose some clones; where checked, under half of the loss comes from unresolved V genes, and the rest has no known cause. The DNA gave D and trimming, while V, J and clone size come from that table. The sample data list 60,000 to 85,000 clones, and around nine tenths of these were observed just once. In total, the top ten clones hold over 15% of the sample.

The TCR originated in a human donor in a cohort sampled during active COVID-19. Material: peripheral blood. Recombination joined TRBV28 with TRBJ1-2, with a weak D call of TRBD1 (6 bases match). The sequenced DNA is TGTGCCAGCAGTTTGTCAGGGGCGAACTATGGCTACACCTTC. Its protein reads: CASSLSGANYGYTF.